In its sample, the clone carrying this T cell receptor (beta chain) was seen a few times. Its antigen is not known. This specimen belongs to a study of beta chain features in type 1 diabetes. Study as a whole: Under 110,000,000 sorted cells were examined across all samples. Whole-study results and caveats: People with Type 1 diabetes carried modestly yet significantly shorter TCRB CDR3s in all four CD4+ subsets.

cDNA synthesis used the whole RNA isolate, giving expressed TCRB sequences. The protocol was immunoSEQ multiplex PCR, while the TCRdb copy is restricted to in-frame clones and leaves out a portion. Among some 48,000 clones listed, approximately 40% were seen once. The CDR3 has 13 amino acids. V gave up 3 bases and J gave up 11 bases, with 14 bases separating them. CDR1 is SEHNR and CDR2 is FQNEAQ in the germline V gene (reference sequence). This chain connects TRBV7-9 to TRBJ1-5; D is ambiguous. The material sequenced was stem cell memory CD4+ T cells from blood. This receptor was obtained from a man under 40 with type 1 diabetes. The CDR3 protein is CASSFLGDSSQHF. The CDR3 bases are TGTGCCAGCAGCTTCTTAGGAGACTCATCCCAGCATTTT.